A selection of T cell receptor beta chains follows, all from one sample in a study of beta chain features in type 1 diabetes. The table came from immunoSEQ multiplex PCR; TCRdb's copy has only in-frame clones and leaves some out. The sample records about 360,000 clones, roughly 12% being singletons. The specimen sequenced was naive CD4+ T cells from blood. These receptor sequences come from a man between 18 and 35 years old in good health. Each CDR3 is given with its conserved first and last residue. D genes are given only for firm matches. A row's size may be missing; if present it is once, few, many or a size class.

J gene | D gene | V gene | clone size | CDR3 protein | CDR3 DNA
TRBJ2-3 | - | TRBV7-2 | few | CASSQGLLGTDTQYF | TGTGCCAGCAGCCAGGGACTCTTGGGCACAGATACGCAGTATTTT
TRBJ2-7 | - | TRBV5-1 | - | CASSFAVTYEQYF | TGCGCCAGCAGCTTCGCAGTAACCTACGAGCAGTACTTC
TRBJ2-2 | TRBD1 | TRBV29-1 | few | CSANRDRAGELFF | TGCAGCGCCAACCGGGACAGGGCCGGGGAGCTGTTTTTT
TRBJ1-4 | - | TRBV30 | few | CAWSVSAGGKLFF | TGTGCCTGGAGTGTCTCGGCGGGGGGAAAACTGTTTTTT
TRBJ1-3 | TRBD1 | TRBV5-1 | - | CASSRRTGISGNTIYF | TGCGCCAGCAGCAGAAGGACAGGTATCTCTGGAAACACCATATATTTT
TRBJ2-1 | - | TRBV19 | - | CASSSDYNEQFF | TGTGCCAGTAGTAGCGACTACAATGAGCAGTTCTTC
TRBJ2-1 | TRBD2 | TRBV5-1 | few | CASSHRGRTSGSPPEQFF | TGCGCCAGCAGCCACCGCGGGCGAACTAGCGGGAGCCCCCCTGAGCAGTTCTTC
TRBJ2-3 | TRBD2 | TRBV7-2 | - | CASSLSREADTQYF | TGTGCCAGCAGCTTGTCTCGGGAGGCAGATACGCAGTATTTT
TRBJ1-2 | TRBD1 | TRBV6-5 | - | CASIGTGGAGHF | TGTGCCAGCATCGGGACAGGGGGCGCGGGGCACTTC
TRBJ2-1 | TRBD2 | TRBV18 | - | CASSPSGRGNEQFF | TGTGCCAGCTCACCTTCCGGGCGGGGGAATGAGCAGTTCTTC
TRBJ2-3 | TRBD1 | TRBV28 | - | CASSSTGWGTDTQYF | TGTGCCAGCAGTTCGACAGGGTGGGGCACAGATACGCAGTATTTT
TRBJ2-1 | TRBD2 | TRBV19 | few | CASSLGLAEQFF | TGTGCCAGTAGTCTCGGACTAGCGGAGCAGTTCTTC
TRBJ2-7 | - | TRBV7-2 | - | CASSLTGTSYEQYF | TGTGCCAGCAGCTTAACAGGGACGTCCTACGAGCAGTACTTC
TRBJ1-1 | - | TRBV29-1 | few | CSVSPGTEAFF | TGCAGCGTTTCCCCCGGCACTGAAGCTTTCTTT
TRBJ2-4 | TRBD2 | TRBV30 | few | CAWSGTSGRAGAKNIQYF | TGTGCCTGGAGCGGAACTAGCGGGAGGGCCGGAGCCAAAAACATTCAGTACTTC
TRBJ1-1 | - | TRBV7-9 | - | CASSPGLTSEAFF | TGTGCCAGCAGCCCCGGACTGACCTCTGAAGCTTTCTTT
TRBJ2-3 | TRBD2 | TRBV15 | - | CATSRDSLAGGPVTDTQYF | TGTGCCACCAGCAGAGATAGCCTAGCGGGGGGGCCGGTAACAGATACGCAGTATTTT
TRBJ2-3 | TRBD2 | TRBV5-1 | few | CASSPPGLAGADTQYF | TGCGCCAGCAGCCCGCCCGGACTAGCGGGAGCAGATACGCAGTATTTT
TRBJ2-1 | - | TRBV6-1 | - | CASSVAGTQNEQFF | TGTGCCAGCAGTGTGGCCGGGACTCAGAATGAGCAGTTCTTC
TRBJ2-7 | - | TRBV28 | few | CASSLGPRTYEQYF | TGTGCCAGCAGTTTAGGGCCACGAACCTACGAGCAGTACTTC
TRBJ2-7 | - | TRBV7-2 | few | CASSLGARTYEQYF | TGTGCCAGCAGCTTAGGGGCCCGTACCTACGAGCAGTACTTC
TRBJ1-5 | TRBD1 | TRBV6-1 | - | CASLWAGTGNQPQHF | TGTGCCAGTCTGTGGGCCGGGACAGGCAATCAGCCCCAGCATTTT
TRBJ2-3 | TRBD2 | TRBV5-4 | - | CASSRLGGGPTDTQYF | TGTGCCAGCAGCCGACTGGGCGGGGGGCCCACAGATACGCAGTATTTT